The 28 T cell receptor beta chains below come from one sample, sequenced in a study of blood T cell repertoires in COVID-19 (dated by TCRdb to 2018 to 2021). Library construction relied on the immunoSEQ multiplex PCR assay. What TCRdb holds here is the immuneACCESS table cut down to in-frame rearrangements. Part of the clones is not present; checked against another copy, under half of the missing clones reflect an unresolved V gene, and the others are unexplained. The sample includes tens of thousands of clones, with approximately 81% observed a single time. 3.1% of the sample goes to the ten largest clones. The sample consisted of peripheral blood. All receptors derive from a man aged 65-85 years with COVID-19, enrolled during active disease.

This clone was observed a single time. The chain uses TRBV9 and TRBJ2-1; D is possibly TRBD2 (6 bases). This CDR3 region has 18 residues. The germline V and J ends were trimmed by 3 bases and 0 bases, with 19 bases remaining between them. Germline assignment: CDR1 SGDLS and CDR2 YYNGEE. This CDR3 is CASSGMPKSGFSYNEQFF. CDR3 sequence (DNA): TGTGCCAGCAGCGGAATGCCTAAAAGCGGGTTCTCCTACAATGAGCAGTTCTTC.

This clone has only a few counts. The chain has TRBV2 and TRBJ1-5, with D possibly matching TRBD1 (5 bases). Germline V gives CDR1 SNHLY, CDR2 FYNNEI. Trimming shortened V by 1 base and J by 4 bases, and 17 bases separated the two germline ends. CDR3 length: 17 amino acids. The chain's CDR3 is CASSEVPGWGGNQPQHF. The CDR3 region has the DNA TGTGCCAGCAGTGAAGTGCCGGGTTGGGGGGGGAATCAGCCCCAGCATTTT.

This chain joins TRBV28 and TRBJ2-4; 10 bases fit TRBD2. This CDR3 is built from 12 residues. V was pared by 5 bases and J by 11 bases, with 3 bases of the junction left unmatched. Per the germline V gene, CDR1 is MDHEN and CDR2 is SYDVKM. The CDR3: CASSGGTSVQYF. The DNA of the CDR3 is TGTGCCAGCAGTGGGGGGACTAGCGTTCAGTACTTC.

The chain is built from TRBV5-1 and TRBJ2-2; 7 bases agree with TRBD2. CDR1 and CDR2 (germline): SGHRS, YFSETQ. Trimming took 3 bases from V and 4 from J; bases not matched to a gene: 12. CDR3 size: 17 residues. For the CDR3, the DNA is TGCGCCAGCAGCTCCCCAGCGCGTTGGGGGGGCACCGGGGAGCTGTTTTTT. Translated: CASSSPARWGGTGELFF.

The chain combines TRBV6-2 or TRBV6-3 with TRBJ2-2, with D unclear. The germline V and J ends were trimmed by 6 bases and 7 bases, with 12 bases remaining between them. The CDR3 spans 13 residues. CDR1 is MNHEY and CDR2 is SVGEGT in the germline V gene. The CDR3 is CASSPRIDGELFF. CDR3 bases: TGTGCCAGCAGCCCCAGGATTGACGGGGAGCTGTTTTTT.

This clone was seen once. This chain links TRBV5-6 with TRBJ2-3, with 10 bases that match TRBD2. CDR1 and CDR2 from the germline V gene are SGHDT and YYEEEE. The CDR3 covers 16 residues. The trim removed 2 bases at V and 6 bases at J, leaving 9 bases unmatched. CDR3 DNA: TGTGCCAGCAGCTTCATAGCGGGAGGACCTACGGATACGCAGTATTTT. Residues: CASSFIAGGPTDTQYF.

On this clone: One junction end disagrees with the germline gene, perhaps due to a read error. V usage is TRBV30 and J usage is TRBJ2-1, with 15 bases identical to TRBD2. The CDR3 length is 14 residues. The germline V gene encodes CDR1 GTSNPN and CDR2 SVGIG (reference sequence). The CDR3 DNA follows: TGTGCCTGGAGTGTGGGACTAGCGGGAGGTCGCTGGGTCTTC. It specifies CAWSVGLAGGRWVF.

The chain combines TRBV6-2 or TRBV6-3 with TRBJ1-2; D remains unclear. The CDR3 consists of 17 residues. Trimming shortened V by 5 bases and J by 0 bases, and 19 bases separated the two germline ends. The germline gives CDR1 MNHEY, CDR2 SVGEGT. Here the CDR3 reads CASSPAFFKGANYGYTF. The CDR3, as DNA: TGTGCCAGCAGTCCGGCCTTCTTCAAAGGAGCTAACTATGGCTACACCTTC.

The table lists this clone with a count of one. The chain joins TRBV19 to TRBJ1-1; weak D call: TRBD1 (5 bases). Germline V gene data show CDR1 as LNHDA and CDR2 as SQIVND (reference sequence). V was trimmed by 11 bases and J by 5 bases, leaving 21 bases between them. The CDR3 extends over 14 amino acids. The CDR3, as DNA: TGTGCCGCTCTAGCTGGCCAGGGAGGTACTGAAGCTTTCTTT. This gives the protein CAALAGQGGTEAFF.

The chain employs TRBV29-1 and TRBJ2-2, with TRBD2 matching over 10 bases. This CDR3 has 14 residues. Germline V gene sequence: CDR1 SQVTM, CDR2 ANQGSEA. V was pared by 6 bases and J by 1 base, with 2 bases of the junction left unmatched. The CDR3 nucleotides are TGCAGCGTACTAGCGGGATTGAACACCGGGGAGCTGTTTTTT. Amino acid sequence: CSVLAGLNTGELFF.

The rearrangement uses TRBV5-1 and TRBJ2-2; tentative D call: TRBD1 (6 bases). V was shortened by 0 bases and J by 6 bases, with 15 bases between the two germline ends. The CDR3 is 16 amino acids. Germline CDR1 SGHRS, CDR2 YFSETQ. Here the CDR3 DNA reads TGCGCCAGCAGCTTGGCTTTAACAGGGTATGCCGGGGAGCTGTTTTTT. Its protein is CASSLALTGYAGELFF.

The rearrangement joins TRBV28 to TRBJ2-7; TRBD1 is a possible D gene (6 bases). With 5 bases removed from V and 3 bases from J, the gap between germline ends came to 23 bases. The CDR3 spans 17 residues. CDR1 MDHEN and CDR2 SYDVKM come from the germline V gene. CDR3 in DNA: TGTGCCAGCAGTCACCAGCGCGACCGAGGGGGTCGCTACGAGCAGTACTTC. Translated: CASSHQRDRGGRYEQYF.

CDR3 region: CASSHPGQGAGGNTIYF. In nucleotides, the CDR3 is TGTGCCAGCAGCCATCCGGGACAGGGGGCTGGGGGAAACACCATATATTTT. The chain is built from TRBV4-2 and TRBJ1-3, with 12 bases matching TRBD1. With 3 bases clipped from V and 4 bases from J, the junction kept 7 bases outside the gene matches. This CDR3 has 17 residues. Germline V gene data show CDR1 as LGHNA and CDR2 as YNFKEQ.

This clone was observed a handful of times. The genes are TRBV28 and TRBJ1-4; D perhaps matches TRBD1 (5 bases). Germline CDR1 is MDHEN and CDR2 is SYDVKM. The V end lost 7 bases, the J end lost 10 bases, and 13 bases lay between the germline ends. This CDR3 is built from 12 residues. CDR3 amino acids: CASTSLRGKLFF. In DNA form, the CDR3 reads TGTGCCAGCACCTCCCTAAGGGGAAAACTGTTTTTT.

V and J are TRBV15 and TRBJ1-3; D ambiguous. The CDR3 spans 14 residues. Germline CDR1 reads LNHNV; CDR2 reads YYDKDF (reference sequence). V lost 0 bases, J lost 7 bases, and 10 bases lay in between. Here the CDR3 reads CATSREKTGNTIYF. Here the CDR3 DNA reads TGTGCCACCAGCAGAGAGAAAACCGGGAACACCATATATTTT.

The CDR3 here is CATSRDSGSYNEQFF. The CDR3 coding sequence is TGTGCCACCAGCAGAGATAGCGGGAGCTACAATGAGCAGTTCTTC. The chain carries TRBV15 and TRBJ2-1; TRBD2 matches at 9 bases. CDR1 LNHNV and CDR2 YYDKDF come from the germline V gene (reference sequence). The CDR3 is 15 residues long. The ends lost 0 bases at V and 3 bases at J; junction bases unmatched: 0.

V gene TRBV9 combines with J gene TRBJ2-1; D remains unclear. CDR3 length: 13 residues. V was shortened by 3 bases and J by 3 bases, with 7 bases between the two germline ends. Germline V lookup: CDR1 SGDLS, CDR2 YYNGEE. The CDR3 nucleotides are TGTGCCAGCAGCGGAGAGGTCTACAATGAGCAGTTCTTC. It is translated as CASSGEVYNEQFF.

J is TRBJ2-7 and V is TRBV7-2; the D gene is possibly TRBD2 (6 bases). Germline V lookup: CDR1 SGHTA, CDR2 FQGNSA. Trimming took off 1 base at V and 2 bases at J, with 12 bases between the two ends. This CDR3 is 15 amino acids long. This chain's CDR3 is CASSLGGRGPYEQYF. The DNA for the CDR3 is TGTGCCAGCAGCTTAGGCGGGCGGGGACCCTACGAGCAGTACTTC.

The rearrangement uses TRBV6-2 or TRBV6-3 and TRBJ2-7; 9 bases match TRBD2. V was pared by 4 bases and J by 3 bases, with 7 bases of the junction left unmatched. From germline, CDR1 is MNHEY and CDR2 SVGEGT. CDR3 length: 15 residues. The CDR3 DNA reads as TGTGCCAGCAGTTGGGTGGTAGCGGGAGACTACGAGCAGTACTTC. The encoded protein is CASSWVVAGDYEQYF.

J is TRBJ1-5 and V is TRBV19; D might be TRBD1 (5 bases). Germline V CDR1 and CDR2: LNHDA, SQIVND (reference sequence). The V end was cut by 4 bases, the J end by 1 base, with 14 bases between. The CDR3 has 16 residues. The CDR3, as DNA: TGTGCCAGTAGTACCCCGATGGGGGGGAGCAATCAGCCCCAGCATTTT. It yields the protein CASSTPMGGSNQPQHF.

As for this clone: At one of its ends the junction is not consistent with the germline gene, which may arise from a read error. The chain joins TRBV28 to TRBJ2-2; 7 positions match TRBD1. CDR1 and CDR2 from the germline V gene are MDHEN and SYDVKM. The CDR3 loop spans 16 amino acids. The CDR3 DNA sequence: TGTGCCACCAGTAGAAACAGGGGCAATATGGCCGGGGAGCTGTTTTTT. This gives the protein CATSRNRGNMAGELFF.

The chain is built from TRBV7-8 and TRBJ2-1, with D possibly matching TRBD1 (6 bases). The CDR3 contains 14 residues. Trimming shortened V by 1 base and J by 7 bases, and 11 bases separated the two germline ends. Germline V CDR1 and CDR2: SGHVS, FQNEAQ. The CDR3 is CASSLDRVGNEQFF. The CDR3 DNA is TGTGCCAGCAGCTTAGACAGGGTAGGGAATGAGCAGTTCTTC.

The chain is built from TRBV18 and TRBJ2-7; the match to TRBD1 covers 8 bases. Germline V gene lookup returns CDR1 KGHSH and CDR2 LQKENI. This CDR3 is 15 amino acids long. The J segment lost 6 bases and the V segment lost 2 bases, leaving 9 bases of the junction unmatched. The CDR3 here is CASSPLTGEWGEQYF. The CDR3, as DNA: TGTGCCAGCTCACCATTGACAGGGGAATGGGGCGAGCAGTACTTC.

The table lists this clone with a count of one. In DNA form, the CDR3 reads TGTGCCTGGACCCGACAGGTCAGCTCTGGAAACACCATATATTTT. Translating it yields CAWTRQVSSGNTIYF. The V gene is TRBV30, the J gene TRBJ1-3; tentatively, D is TRBD1 (6 bases). The CDR3 length is 15 residues. Germline V CDR1 and CDR2: GTSNPN, SVGIG (reference sequence). Trimming pared 4 bases from V and 0 bases from J, leaving 13 bases between.

This chain joins TRBV5-4 and TRBJ1-2, with 7 bases aligning to TRBD1. Germline loops: CDR1 SGHNT, CDR2 YYREEE (reference sequence). CDR3 length: 15 amino acids. Unmatched junction bases numbered 5, after V lost 3 bases and J lost 0 bases. CDR3 in DNA: TGTGCCAGCAGCTCCGGGGGACAGACTAACTATGGCTACACCTTC. Amino acids: CASSSGGQTNYGYTF.

The chain uses TRBV19 and TRBJ2-2; 8 positions match TRBD2. The V and J ends lost 10 bases and 7 bases, in that order; junction bases with no gene match: 14. The CDR3 length is 15 residues. CDR1 and CDR2 from the germline V gene are LNHDA and SQIVND (reference sequence). The CDR3 DNA follows: TGTGCCACCCGCGAGGCGGGAGGAGGAGTCGGGGAGCTGTTTTTT. Amino acids: CATREAGGGVGELFF.

This clone was seen once. The V call is TRBV18, the J call TRBJ2-7, with 9 bases lining up with TRBD1. CDR1 is KGHSH and CDR2 is LQKENI in the germline V gene. V trimming: 0 bases; J trimming: 0 bases; junction bases outside the gene matches: 6. This CDR3 has 17 amino acids. The CDR3 region has the DNA TGTGCCAGCTCACCACCTGGGACAGGGCCCTTCTCCTACGAGCAGTACTTC. This encodes CASSPPGTGPFSYEQYF.

The genes are TRBV5-4 and TRBJ2-5; D not certain. The V end was cut by 4 bases, the J end by 1 base, with 11 bases between. Germline CDR1 and CDR2: SGHNT and YYREEE (reference sequence). The CDR3 is 14 amino acids. The CDR3 is CASSPRGPQETQYF. CDR3 nucleotide sequence: TGTGCCAGCAGCCCCCGTGGGCCCCAAGAGACCCAGTACTTC. Drawing the rest from reference TRBV5-4 and TRBJ2-5, the complete variable domain is ETGVTQSPTHLIKTRGQQVTLRCSSQSGHNTVSWYQQALGQGPQFIFQYYREEENGRGNFPPRFSGLQFPNYSSELNVNALELDDSALYLCASSPRGPQETQYFGPGTRLLVL.